This entry concerns a single T cell receptor (beta chain). This specimen comes from a study of control samples from healthy donors and cancer patients. Here immunoSEQ multiplex PCR was the method, and the copy in TCRdb shows in-frame clones only, minus some. The repertoire holds under 150,000 clones, with 80% to 90% as singletons. The V end lost 1 base, the J end lost 3 bases, and 7 bases lay between the germline ends. Germline V lookup: CDR1 SEHNR, CDR2 FQNEAQ (reference sequence). The CDR3 spans 13 residues. What was sequenced was PBMCs. The gene calls are TRBV7-9 and TRBJ2-7; D call uncertain. This TCR was recovered from a woman in her fifties or sixties with colorectal cancer. For the CDR3, the DNA is TGTGCCAGCAGCTTAGAGGCGAACTACGAGCAGTACTTC. This codes for CASSLEANYEQYF.